What follows describes a single T cell receptor (beta chain). Germline CDR1 reads MNHEY; CDR2 reads SMNVEV (reference sequence). CDR3 length: 17 residues. The V gene end was trimmed by 3 bases and the J gene end by 9 bases; junction bases not matched to a gene: 12. The data stem from a study of blood T cell repertoires in COVID-19. Across the study: In each case, the material was cDNA or gDNA derived from T cells, B-cell-depleted T cells, or PBMCs.

In the source study's methods: Amplification of reference gene primers was used by the study to estimate nucleated cell counts. Assay used: immunoSEQ multiplex PCR; TCRdb lists only in-frame clones, some missing. V, J and clone size reflect that table, while D and trimming were determined from the DNA. The data contain about 210,000 clones, approximately 85% of them seen just once; the ten biggest clones take up less than 8%. The sequence was collected from a woman aged 45-65 years with active or convalescent COVID-19. The rearrangement links TRBV27 to TRBJ1-6, with 9 bases identical to TRBD1. Sequencing used peripheral blood. The CDR3 DNA is TGTGCCAGCAGTTTGTTCCTCACCGGGACAGGGAGTTCACCCCTCCACTTT. This translates into CASSLFLTGTGSSPLHF.